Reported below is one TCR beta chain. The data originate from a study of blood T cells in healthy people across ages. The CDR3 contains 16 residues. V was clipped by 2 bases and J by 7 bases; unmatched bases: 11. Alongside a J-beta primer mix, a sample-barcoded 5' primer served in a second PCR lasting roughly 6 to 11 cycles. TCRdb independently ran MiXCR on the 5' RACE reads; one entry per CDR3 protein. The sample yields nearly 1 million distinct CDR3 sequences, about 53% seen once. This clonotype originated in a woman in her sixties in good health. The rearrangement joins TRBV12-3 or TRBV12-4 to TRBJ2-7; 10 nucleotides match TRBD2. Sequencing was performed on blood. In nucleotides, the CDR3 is TGTGCCAGCAGTTTATCGCGGCTAGCGGGAGCGGGAGAGCAGTACTTC. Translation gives CASSLSRLAGAGEQYF.